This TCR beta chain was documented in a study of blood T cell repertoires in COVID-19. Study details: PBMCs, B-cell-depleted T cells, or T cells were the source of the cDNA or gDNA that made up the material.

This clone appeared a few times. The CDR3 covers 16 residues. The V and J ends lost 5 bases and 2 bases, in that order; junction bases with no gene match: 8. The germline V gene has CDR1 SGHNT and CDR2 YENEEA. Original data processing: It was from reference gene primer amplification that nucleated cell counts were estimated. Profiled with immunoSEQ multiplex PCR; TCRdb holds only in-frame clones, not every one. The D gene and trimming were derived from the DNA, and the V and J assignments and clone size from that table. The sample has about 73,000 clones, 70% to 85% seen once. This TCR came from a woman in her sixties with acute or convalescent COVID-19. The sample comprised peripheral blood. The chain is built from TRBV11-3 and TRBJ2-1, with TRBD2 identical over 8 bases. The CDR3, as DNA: TGTGCCAGCAGCCCTACTCCGCGGGGGGCCTACAATGAGCAGTTCTTC. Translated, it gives CASSPTPRGAYNEQFF.